This TCR beta chain was sequenced for a study of blood T cells in healthy people across ages. General observations from the study: Versus aged donors, long-lived donors had higher diversity and more naive CD4+ cells. Donor CMV status was unknown, possibly confounding expanded clonotype changes. Observed TCR beta diversity per million T cells went down as age went up. This fall followed a roughly linear course with age.

A J-beta primer mix and a sample-barcoded 5' primer were used in a second PCR of roughly 6 to 12 cycles. TCRdb ran MiXCR on the 5' RACE reads and lists one entry per CDR3 protein. The sample records about 640,000 distinct CDR3 sequences, around 31% being singletons. Ten or more counts support this clonotype. The antigen remains undetermined. Per sample, a minimum of 6 million PBMCs were isolated. V lost 3 bases to trimming and J lost 6 bases; unmatched junction nucleotides: 8. Per the germline V gene, CDR1 is SNHLY and CDR2 is FYNNEI. CDR3 length: 15 amino acids. The V and J genes are TRBV2 and TRBJ1-5, with 7 positions matching TRBD1. Sequenced material: blood. The sequence was obtained from a woman over 75 in good health. The CDR3 bases are TGTGCCAGCAGTGATGCGACAGGGTTGGGTCAGCCCCAGCATTTT. Protein: CASSDATGLGQPQHF.